The rows below give T cell receptor beta chains drawn from one sample of a study of STAT5B mutations in CD4+ large granular lymphocyte leukemia. Clones were read by immunoSEQ multiplex PCR, and TCRdb kept only the in-frame ones, dropping some. The data contain 25,000 to 30,000 clones, roughly 77% of them singletons. Sequenced: CD4+ T cells from blood buffy coats. These receptors were taken from a human donor in good health. Each CDR3 is given with its conserved first and last residue. A D gene is named only where the DNA matches it firmly. Clone size appears in some rows only: once, few, many, or a class for an expanded clone.

J gene: TRBJ2-1; V gene: TRBV5-4; D gene: -; clone size: -; CDR3 protein: CASSLDGGQFF; CDR3 DNA: TGTGCCAGCAGCTTGGATGGGGGACAGTTCTTC
J gene: TRBJ1-1; V gene: TRBV20-1; D gene: -; clone size: few; CDR3 protein: CSARDPTAFF; CDR3 DNA: TGCAGTGCTAGAGATCCCACGGCTTTCTTT
J gene: TRBJ2-3; V gene: TRBV20-1; D gene: -; clone size: few; CDR3 protein: CSAKWADTQYF; CDR3 DNA: TGCAGTGCCAAATGGGCAGATACGCAGTATTTT
J gene: TRBJ2-6; V gene: TRBV9; D gene: -; clone size: -; CDR3 protein: CASSRLGAGANVLTF; CDR3 DNA: TGTGCCAGCAGCCGTTTGGGGGCAGGGGCCAACGTCCTGACTTTC
J gene: TRBJ1-1; V gene: TRBV6-4; D gene: -; clone size: -; CDR3 protein: CARGGGQGRENTEAFF; CDR3 DNA: TGTGCCAGAGGGGGGGGCCAAGGGCGTGAGAACACTGAAGCTTTCTTT
J gene: TRBJ1-2; V gene: TRBV2; D gene: -; clone size: -; CDR3 protein: CASSDKTGTKVEGYTF; CDR3 DNA: TGTGCCAGCAGTGACAAAACGGGGACAAAAGTTGAGGGCTACACCTTC
J gene: TRBJ2-5; V gene: TRBV6-5; D gene: TRBD1; clone size: -; CDR3 protein: CASSWDSAQETQYF; CDR3 DNA: TGTGCCAGCAGTTGGGACAGCGCCCAAGAGACCCAGTACTTC
J gene: TRBJ2-1; V gene: TRBV5-4; D gene: -; clone size: -; CDR3 protein: CASSLVRSSSYNEQFF; CDR3 DNA: TGTGCCAGCAGCTTGGTACGTAGTAGCTCCTACAATGAGCAGTTCTTC
J gene: TRBJ1-1; V gene: TRBV7-9; D gene: -; clone size: -; CDR3 protein: CASGFSGARTEAFF; CDR3 DNA: TGTGCCAGCGGATTTTCGGGGGCGCGCACTGAAGCTTTCTTT
J gene: TRBJ2-7; V gene: TRBV11-2; D gene: TRBD1; clone size: -; CDR3 protein: CASSLAWTGGYEQYF; CDR3 DNA: TGTGCCAGCAGCTTAGCCTGGACAGGGGGCTACGAGCAGTACTTC
J gene: TRBJ1-1; V gene: TRBV9; D gene: TRBD1; clone size: -; CDR3 protein: CASSVGTGGLDTEAFF; CDR3 DNA: TGTGCCAGCAGCGTAGGGACAGGGGGCTTAGACACTGAAGCTTTCTTT
J gene: TRBJ2-6; V gene: TRBV4-1; D gene: TRBD2; clone size: few; CDR3 protein: CASSPAGAGANVLTF; CDR3 DNA: TGCGCCAGCAGTCCCGCGGGGGCTGGGGCCAACGTCCTGACTTTC
J gene: TRBJ1-6; V gene: TRBV12-5; D gene: -; clone size: -; CDR3 protein: CASGFGQGASPLHF; CDR3 DNA: TGTGCTAGTGGTTTTGGGCAGGGCGCTTCACCCCTCCACTTT
J gene: TRBJ2-1; V gene: TRBV7-2; D gene: -; clone size: -; CDR3 protein: CASSLVSVANEQFF; CDR3 DNA: TGTGCCAGCAGCTTAGTCTCAGTTGCTAATGAGCAGTTCTTC
J gene: TRBJ2-1; V gene: TRBV18; D gene: TRBD2; clone size: -; CDR3 protein: CASSPTSGSTYNEQFF; CDR3 DNA: TGTGCCAGCTCACCGACTAGCGGGAGCACCTACAATGAGCAGTTCTTC
J gene: TRBJ1-2; V gene: TRBV7-2; D gene: -; clone size: -; CDR3 protein: CASLRGINYGYTF; CDR3 DNA: TGTGCCTCTCTACGAGGTATCAACTATGGCTACACCTTC
J gene: TRBJ2-5; V gene: TRBV7-2; D gene: -; clone size: -; CDR3 protein: CASSLRQETQYF; CDR3 DNA: TGTGCCAGCAGCTTGAGACAAGAGACCCAGTACTTC
J gene: TRBJ2-7; V gene: TRBV5-1; D gene: -; clone size: -; CDR3 protein: CASSPRPGEVRDGYEQYF; CDR3 DNA: TGCGCCAGCAGCCCCCGTCCGGGGGAGGTTCGTGATGGCTACGAGCAGTACTTC
J gene: TRBJ1-4; V gene: TRBV5-1; D gene: -; clone size: once; CDR3 protein: CASSLGAVVGNEKLFF; CDR3 DNA: TGCGCCAGCAGCTTGGGGGCCGTAGTGGGGAATGAAAAACTGTTTTTT
J gene: TRBJ2-1; V gene: TRBV11-2; D gene: TRBD2; clone size: -; CDR3 protein: CASSRLAGGRGNEQFF; CDR3 DNA: TGTGCCAGCAGCCGACTAGCGGGAGGGAGGGGCAATGAGCAGTTCTTC
J gene: TRBJ2-5; V gene: TRBV6-5; D gene: -; clone size: once; CDR3 protein: CASSYGRETQYF; CDR3 DNA: TGTGCCAGCAGTTATGGGAGAGAGACCCAGTACTTC
J gene: TRBJ2-7; V gene: TRBV6-5; D gene: -; clone size: -; CDR3 protein: CASSYSSARSYEQYF; CDR3 DNA: TGTGCCAGCAGTTACTCTTCAGCCAGATCCTACGAGCAGTACTTC
J gene: TRBJ2-1; V gene: TRBV29-1; D gene: TRBD2; clone size: -; CDR3 protein: CSVASGLAGYNEQFF; CDR3 DNA: TGCAGCGTAGCCTCAGGACTAGCGGGGTACAATGAGCAGTTCTTC
J gene: TRBJ1-2; V gene: TRBV30; D gene: TRBD1; clone size: few; CDR3 protein: CAWSWTGYGYTF; CDR3 DNA: TGTGCCTGGAGCTGGACAGGTTATGGCTACACCTTC
J gene: TRBJ1-1; V gene: TRBV4-2; D gene: -; clone size: -; CDR3 protein: CASRQRRDGTEAFF; CDR3 DNA: TGTGCCAGCAGGCAGAGGAGGGATGGCACTGAAGCTTTCTTT
J gene: TRBJ2-7; V gene: TRBV10-2; D gene: -; clone size: -; CDR3 protein: CASSEVRDEQYF; CDR3 DNA: TGCGCCAGCAGTGAAGTGCGGGACGAGCAGTACTTC
J gene: TRBJ2-7; V gene: TRBV6-6; D gene: -; clone size: -; CDR3 protein: CASSYQVGEQYF; CDR3 DNA: TGTGCCAGCAGTTACCAAGTTGGCGAGCAGTACTTC
J gene: TRBJ2-1; V gene: TRBV30; D gene: -; clone size: -; CDR3 protein: CAWSVRRTGDHTSSYNEQFF; CDR3 DNA: TGTGCCTGGAGTGTACGTCGGACGGGGGACCACACTAGCTCCTACAATGAGCAGTTCTTC
J gene: TRBJ1-4; V gene: TRBV6-1; D gene: -; clone size: -; CDR3 protein: CASSGRPATNEKLFF; CDR3 DNA: TGTGCCAGCAGCGGCAGGCCTGCAACTAATGAAAAACTGTTTTTT
J gene: TRBJ2-1; V gene: TRBV5-1; D gene: -; clone size: once; CDR3 protein: CASTPGGTSYNEQFF; CDR3 DNA: TGCGCCAGCACCCCAGGGGGGACCTCCTACAATGAGCAGTTCTTC
J gene: TRBJ2-1; V gene: TRBV28; D gene: TRBD2; clone size: few; CDR3 protein: CASSTAGLAEANEQFF; CDR3 DNA: TGTGCCAGCAGTACCGCCGGACTAGCGGAAGCGAATGAGCAGTTCTTC
J gene: TRBJ2-3; V gene: TRBV7-3; D gene: TRBD2; clone size: -; CDR3 protein: CASSLKAGGSTDTQYF; CDR3 DNA: TGTGCCAGCAGCTTAAAAGCGGGAGGGAGCACAGATACGCAGTATTTT
J gene: TRBJ1-5; V gene: TRBV19; D gene: -; clone size: -; CDR3 protein: CASTLGLGQYNQPQHF; CDR3 DNA: TGTGCCAGTACCTTAGGGCTTGGACAGTACAATCAGCCCCAGCATTTT
J gene: TRBJ2-5; V gene: TRBV25-1; D gene: -; clone size: -; CDR3 protein: CASSEGTSGNLRETQYF; CDR3 DNA: TGTGCCAGCAGTGAAGGAACGTCCGGGAACCTCCGGGAGACCCAGTACTTC
J gene: TRBJ2-2; V gene: TRBV7-9; D gene: -; clone size: -; CDR3 protein: CASSFPVTGELFF; CDR3 DNA: TGTGCCAGCAGCTTTCCTGTCACCGGGGAGCTGTTTTTT
J gene: TRBJ1-5; V gene: TRBV10-2; D gene: -; clone size: -; CDR3 protein: CASRRQANQPQHF; CDR3 DNA: TGCGCCAGCAGACGGCAGGCAAATCAGCCCCAGCATTTT
J gene: TRBJ2-3; V gene: TRBV7-2; D gene: -; clone size: -; CDR3 protein: CASSLPGPSTDTQYF; CDR3 DNA: TGTGCCAGCAGCTTACCCGGGCCTAGCACAGATACGCAGTATTTT
J gene: TRBJ2-7; V gene: TRBV19; D gene: -; clone size: -; CDR3 protein: CASSIREGVQYF; CDR3 DNA: TGTGCCAGTAGTATCAGGGAAGGGGTGCAGTACTTC
J gene: TRBJ2-1; V gene: TRBV9; D gene: TRBD2; clone size: -; CDR3 protein: CASTSGLAGNEQFF; CDR3 DNA: TGTGCCAGCACCAGTGGACTAGCGGGCAATGAGCAGTTCTTC
J gene: TRBJ2-1; V gene: TRBV5-1; D gene: TRBD2; clone size: -; CDR3 protein: CASSLEVSGSYGYNEQFF; CDR3 DNA: TGCGCCAGCAGCTTGGAGGTTAGCGGGAGTTATGGCTACAATGAGCAGTTCTTC
J gene: TRBJ1-1; V gene: TRBV5-1; D gene: -; clone size: -; CDR3 protein: CASRGISGDTEAFF; CDR3 DNA: TGCGCCAGCAGGGGGATCAGTGGAGACACTGAAGCTTTCTTT
J gene: TRBJ2-3; V gene: TRBV5-4; D gene: TRBD2; clone size: -; CDR3 protein: CASSLAGTSGKVTQYF; CDR3 DNA: TGTGCCAGCAGCTTGGCCGGGACTAGCGGGAAGGTTACGCAGTATTTT
J gene: TRBJ1-3; V gene: TRBV2; D gene: -; clone size: -; CDR3 protein: CASSERDVYTIYF; CDR3 DNA: TGTGCCAGCAGTGAGAGGGACGTATACACCATATATTTT
J gene: TRBJ1-4; V gene: TRBV30; D gene: TRBD1; clone size: -; CDR3 protein: CAWSVGQGEKLFF; CDR3 DNA: TGTGCCTGGAGTGTGGGACAGGGTGAAAAACTGTTTTTT
J gene: TRBJ2-1; V gene: TRBV14; D gene: TRBD2; clone size: -; CDR3 protein: CASRPLGLAGGNEQFF; CDR3 DNA: TGTGCCAGCAGACCCTTGGGACTAGCGGGAGGGAATGAGCAGTTCTTC
J gene: TRBJ2-4; V gene: TRBV7-8; D gene: TRBD2; clone size: once; CDR3 protein: CASSGGLAGVGKNIQYF; CDR3 DNA: TGTGCCAGCAGCGGGGGACTAGCGGGAGTGGGCAAAAACATTCAGTACTTC
J gene: TRBJ2-2; V gene: TRBV5-1; D gene: -; clone size: -; CDR3 protein: CASNSGRFLNTGELFF; CDR3 DNA: TGCGCCAGCAACAGTGGACGCTTTTTAAACACCGGGGAGCTGTTTTTT
J gene: TRBJ2-2; V gene: TRBV9; D gene: -; clone size: -; CDR3 protein: CASSVGALPNTGELFF; CDR3 DNA: TGTGCCAGCAGCGTAGGGGCTCTTCCGAACACCGGGGAGCTGTTTTTT
J gene: TRBJ2-3; V gene: TRBV19; D gene: TRBD2; clone size: -; CDR3 protein: CASSRFGAGVVTQYF; CDR3 DNA: TGTGCCAGTAGTCGTTTCGGAGCGGGAGTCGTTACGCAGTATTTT
J gene: TRBJ2-7; V gene: TRBV28; D gene: TRBD2; clone size: -; CDR3 protein: CASSERTSGRLYEQYF; CDR3 DNA: TGTGCCAGCAGTGAAAGGACTAGCGGGAGATTATACGAGCAGTACTTC
J gene: TRBJ2-5; V gene: TRBV11-1; D gene: -; clone size: -; CDR3 protein: CASSWSGRETQYF; CDR3 DNA: TGTGCCAGCAGCTGGTCAGGGAGGGAGACCCAGTACTTC
J gene: TRBJ1-1; V gene: TRBV5-1; D gene: -; clone size: few; CDR3 protein: CASSLAQLNTEAFF; CDR3 DNA: TGCGCCAGCAGCTTGGCGCAGTTGAACACTGAAGCTTTCTTT
J gene: TRBJ1-1; V gene: TRBV6-6; D gene: TRBD1; clone size: few; CDR3 protein: CASKTGQGAGDTEAFF; CDR3 DNA: TGTGCCAGCAAGACGGGACAGGGGGCGGGTGACACTGAAGCTTTCTTT
J gene: TRBJ1-4; V gene: TRBV5-1; D gene: TRBD1; clone size: -; CDR3 protein: CASSLEGGAGEKLFF; CDR3 DNA: TGCGCCAGCAGCCTAGAAGGGGGCGCGGGTGAAAAACTGTTTTTT
J gene: TRBJ2-3; V gene: TRBV15; D gene: TRBD2; clone size: -; CDR3 protein: CATSISGGRNTDTQYF; CDR3 DNA: TGTGCCACCAGCATTTCTGGCGGGAGGAACACAGATACGCAGTATTTT